Listed below are T cell receptor beta chains from one sample, sequenced in a study of beta chain features in type 1 diabetes. The data were produced by immunoSEQ multiplex PCR, yet TCRdb's version contains in-frame clones alone and is incomplete. The sample lists 120,000 or so clones, 17% seen once, with around 2.7% in the top ten. Material: central memory CD4+ T cells from blood. The receptors were gathered from a man aged 18 to 30 with type 1 diabetes. CDR3s include the opening cysteine and the closing phenylalanine or tryptophan. Each record gives: clone size, D gene, V gene, J gene, CDR3 protein, CDR3 DNA. A D gene is named only where the DNA matches it firmly. The size field is filled for only some rows; it gives once, few, many or a size class.

few	NA	TRBV5-6	TRBJ1-2	CASSFGAYEGYGYTF	TGTGCCAGCAGCTTTGGAGCCTACGAAGGGTATGGCTACACCTTC
NA	NA	TRBV5-1	TRBJ1-1	CASSLEGMTEAFF	TGCGCCAGCAGCTTGGAAGGGATGACTGAAGCTTTCTTT
NA	TRBD1	TRBV5-4	TRBJ1-1	CASSGGRGDTEAFF	TGTGCCAGCAGCGGCGGCAGGGGGGACACTGAAGCTTTCTTT
few	NA	TRBV30	TRBJ2-7	CAWSVYRGQFYEQYF	TGTGCCTGGAGTGTATACAGAGGTCAATTCTACGAGCAGTACTTC
few	NA	TRBV7-3	TRBJ2-5	CASSFRARDGQETQYF	TGTGCCAGCAGCTTCCGGGCCCGGGACGGACAAGAGACCCAGTACTTC
few	NA	TRBV4-3	TRBJ2-1	CASSQESYGGGNEQFF	TGCGCCAGCAGCCAAGAGTCTTACGGGGGTGGCAATGAGCAGTTCTTC
NA	NA	TRBV15	TRBJ1-2	CATSLPMVGDYGYTF	TGTGCCACCAGCTTGCCTATGGTTGGTGACTATGGCTACACCTTC
many	NA	TRBV29-1	TRBJ2-3	CSVDTDSPGGDTQYF	TGCAGCGTTGATACAGACAGCCCTGGGGGAGATACGCAGTATTTT
NA	NA	TRBV7-9	TRBJ1-1	CASSLMQGSTEAFF	TGTGCCAGCAGCTTAATGCAGGGATCGACTGAAGCTTTCTTT
few	TRBD2	TRBV7-6	TRBJ2-3	CASSFRTSGRTDTQYF	TGTGCCAGCAGCTTTAGGACTAGCGGGAGAACAGATACGCAGTATTTT
few	NA	TRBV7-2	TRBJ2-3	CASSPSTDTQYF	TGTGCCAGCAGCCCGTCCACAGATACGCAGTATTTT
few	NA	TRBV7-9	TRBJ2-7	CASSLTGASYEQYF	TGTGCCAGCAGCTTGACAGGTGCTTCCTACGAGCAGTACTTC
NA	TRBD1	TRBV6-6	TRBJ2-3	CASSSPRDRSF	TGTGCCAGCAGTTCCCCCCGGGACAGGAGTTTT
NA	TRBD1	TRBV29-1	TRBJ1-1	CSVPKDRGNSEAFF	TGCAGCGTGCCTAAAGACAGGGGTAACTCTGAAGCTTTCTTT
NA	TRBD1	TRBV6-1	TRBJ2-7	CASSSQGAYEQYF	TGTGCCAGCAGTAGTCAGGGGGCCTACGAGCAGTACTTC
many	NA	TRBV29-1	TRBJ2-1	CSVDRYNEQFF	TGCAGCGTTGACCGCTACAATGAGCAGTTCTTC
few	NA	TRBV6-4	TRBJ2-1	CASSPTGAGEQFF	TGTGCCAGCAGTCCGACCGGAGCCGGTGAGCAGTTCTTC
few	TRBD2	TRBV4-1	TRBJ2-7	CASSYVVTGGSYEQYF	TGCGCCAGCAGCTACGTCGTGACGGGAGGGTCTTACGAGCAGTACTTC
NA	TRBD1	TRBV5-6	TRBJ1-6	CASRDRDVRSPLHF	TGTGCCAGCAGGGACAGGGATGTGAGGTCACCCCTCCACTTT
NA	NA	TRBV18	TRBJ1-1	CASARGTEAFF	TGTGCCAGCGCTCGAGGGACTGAAGCTTTCTTT
many	NA	TRBV10-3	TRBJ1-1	CAISPAGITTEAFF	TGTGCCATCAGCCCAGCAGGGATAACCACTGAAGCTTTCTTT
many	NA	TRBV30	TRBJ2-5	CAWTSGGSLKETQYF	TGTGCCTGGACTTCCGGGGGATCCTTGAAAGAGACCCAGTACTTC
NA	NA	TRBV7-9	TRBJ2-6	CASSLGGGANVLTF	TGTGCCAGCAGCCTTGGTGGTGGGGCCAACGTCCTGACTTTC
NA	NA	TRBV9	TRBJ1-1	CASNIGGSSTEAFF	TGTGCCAGCAATATCGGGGGGTCGAGCACTGAAGCTTTCTTT
NA	NA	TRBV28	TRBJ2-3	CASSGDSDTQYF	TGTGCCAGCAGTGGGGACTCAGATACGCAGTATTTT
many	TRBD2	TRBV7-2	TRBJ2-7	CASSPRSGTSYEQYF	TGTGCCAGCAGCCCGCGTAGCGGGACTTCCTACGAGCAGTACTTC
NA	TRBD1	TRBV27	TRBJ2-7	CASIDRATYEQYF	TGTGCCAGCATCGACAGGGCTACCTACGAGCAGTACTTC
NA	TRBD1	TRBV6-1	TRBJ2-5	CASSPRDRETQYF	TGTGCCAGCAGTCCCCGGGACAGGGAGACCCAGTACTTC
NA	NA	TRBV7-6	TRBJ2-1	CASTQLLLNEQFF	TGTGCCAGCACACAGCTTCTATTGAATGAGCAGTTCTTC
few	NA	TRBV4-3	TRBJ1-5	CASSQDLRGPPQHF	TGCGCCAGCAGCCAAGACCTTCGGGGGCCGCCCCAGCATTTT
NA	NA	TRBV29-1	TRBJ1-5	CSVAVTAGNQPQHF	TGCAGCGTTGCCGTGACAGCGGGCAATCAGCCCCAGCATTTT
NA	TRBD1	TRBV10-2	TRBJ2-3	CASRTGGTDTQYF	TGCGCCAGCAGAACAGGGGGCACAGATACGCAGTATTTT
few	NA	TRBV15	TRBJ1-1	CATSRAGVNTEAFF	TGTGCCACCAGCCGGGCCGGGGTTAACACTGAAGCTTTCTTT
NA	TRBD1	TRBV2	TRBJ1-1	CASIRQGRVEAFF	TGTGCCAGCATTCGACAGGGTAGAGTAGAAGCTTTCTTT
few	NA	TRBV2	TRBJ1-2	CAGSSGRGYGYTF	TGTGCCGGCTCCTCCGGGAGGGGCTATGGCTACACCTTC
many	NA	TRBV19	TRBJ1-2	CASSSSAYGYTF	TGTGCCAGTAGTTCCTCTGCCTATGGCTACACCTTC
NA	NA	TRBV6-5	TRBJ2-7	CASSYHQSGEQYF	TGTGCCAGCAGTTACCACCAATCGGGCGAGCAGTACTTC
NA	NA	TRBV7-6	TRBJ2-5	CASSLSNQETQYF	TGTGCCAGCAGCTTATCTAACCAAGAGACCCAGTACTTC
few	NA	TRBV4-2	TRBJ1-1	CASTSGGERGTEAFF	TGTGCCAGCACCTCAGGAGGGGAGAGAGGCACTGAAGCTTTCTTT
NA	TRBD2	TRBV5-1	TRBJ2-3	CASSKGTSGDTQYF	TGCGCCAGCAGCAAAGGGACTAGCGGGGATACGCAGTATTTT
few	NA	TRBV15	TRBJ2-7	CATSSSGLSYEQYF	TGTGCCACCAGCAGCTCGGGGCTTTCCTACGAGCAGTACTTC
few	TRBD1	TRBV16	TRBJ1-2	CASSQSGTGGYTF	TGTGCCAGCAGCCAATCGGGGACAGGAGGCTACACCTTC
few	NA	TRBV11-3	TRBJ2-5	CASSNGPTEETQYF	TGTGCCAGCAGCAACGGGCCGACTGAAGAGACCCAGTACTTC
few	NA	TRBV15	TRBJ1-1	CATSSGVVNTEAFF	TGTGCCACCAGCAGTGGGGTTGTGAACACTGAAGCTTTCTTT
NA	TRBD1	TRBV9	TRBJ2-1	CASTQGASLHNEQFF	TGTGCCAGCACCCAGGGGGCTAGTCTCCACAATGAGCAGTTCTTC
few	TRBD1	TRBV13	TRBJ2-2	CASSSRQGWTGELFF	TGTGCCAGCAGCTCCCGACAGGGCTGGACCGGGGAGCTGTTTTTT
NA	NA	TRBV29-1	TRBJ2-1	CSVVRGQEQFF	TGCAGCGTTGTGAGGGGCCAGGAGCAGTTCTTC
NA	NA	TRBV7-9	TRBJ2-5	CASNSQDRKETQYF	TGTGCCAGCAACTCTCAGGACAGAAAAGAGACCCAGTACTTC
few	NA	TRBV6-4	TRBJ2-1	CASSELDRGAEQFF	TGTGCCAGCAGTGAGTTGGACCGGGGGGCTGAGCAGTTCTTC
few	NA	TRBV7-2	TRBJ2-4	CASSSEYLQYF	TGTGCCAGCAGCTCCGAGTACCTTCAGTACTTC
NA	TRBD2	TRBV6-1	TRBJ2-1	CASSASGVTATRVDEQFF	TGTGCCAGCAGTGCTAGCGGGGTTACCGCTACGCGTGTTGATGAGCAGTTCTTC
NA	NA	TRBV29-1	TRBJ2-1	CSVEFPGRDEQFF	TGCAGCGTTGAATTTCCAGGGCGGGATGAGCAGTTCTTC
NA	NA	TRBV4-3	TRBJ1-1	CASSHRRGTEAFF	TGCGCCAGCAGCCACCGACGTGGGACTGAAGCTTTCTTT